The entry below describes one T cell receptor (beta chain). The sample originates from a study of T cell changes during pregnancy in multiple sclerosis. Produced via immunoSEQ multiplex PCR; TCRdb's table is partial and in-frame only. The sample carries about 48,000 clones, approximately 95% recorded once. The receptor was derived from a female donor with multiple sclerosis, enrolled in a pregnancy study. Sequencing used CD4+ T cells from peripheral blood mononuclear cells, obtained in the first trimester of pregnancy.

The CDR3 bases are TGCGCCAGCAGCCCTAAGACTAGCGGGGGGGCGAGCTCCTACGAGCAGTACTTC. Protein sequence: CASSPKTSGGASSYEQYF. V is TRBV4-1 and J is TRBJ2-7; 14 nucleotides align to TRBD2. V was clipped by 4 bases and J by 0 bases; unmatched bases: 8. CDR3 length equals 18 residues. CDR1 and CDR2 (germline): MGHRA, YSYEKL.